These T cell receptor beta chains were read from a single sample in a study of cytomegalovirus exposure and HLA in healthy donors. The table came from immunoSEQ multiplex PCR; TCRdb's copy has only in-frame clones and leaves some out. The sample shows about 300,000 clones, roughly 85% of them seen only once. Input material: PBMCs. These receptor sequences come from a man aged 35-49 years in good health and CMV-seropositive. The CDR3 runs from the conserved cysteine through the conserved F or W. D genes are given only for firm matches. Clone size, where shown, is once, few, many, or a class for clones that have expanded.

TRBV5-4	TRBJ2-2	16	TRBD2	-	CASSFLSGRGTGELFF	TGTGCCAGCAGCTTCCTTAGCGGGAGAGGTACCGGGGAGCTGTTTTTT
TRBV6-1	TRBJ1-1	15	-	-	CASSEAGLGVTEAFF	TGTGCCAGCAGTGAAGCGGGTCTCGGGGTCACTGAAGCTTTCTTT
TRBV27	TRBJ1-2	14	TRBD1	-	CASTNPGGGYGYTF	TGTGCCAGTACGAACCCAGGGGGTGGTTATGGCTACACCTTC
TRBV5-6	TRBJ2-3	14	-	-	CASSLDLRTDTQYF	TGTGCCAGCAGCCTAGACCTACGCACAGATACGCAGTATTTT
TRBV10-2	TRBJ2-1	13	-	few	CASSEELYNEQFF	TGCGCCAGCAGTGAAGAACTATACAATGAGCAGTTCTTC
TRBV25-1	TRBJ1-3	15	TRBD1	-	CASSEGTGGKNTIYF	TGTGCCAGCAGTGAGGGGACAGGGGGCAAAAACACCATATATTTT
TRBV7-8	TRBJ2-5	15	TRBD1	-	CASSARDRPQETQYF	TGTGCCAGCAGCGCCCGGGACAGGCCCCAAGAGACCCAGTACTTC
TRBV2	TRBJ2-7	14	TRBD1	-	CASRGTGSAYEQYF	TGTGCCAGCAGGGGGACAGGGTCAGCGTACGAGCAGTACTTC
TRBV7-6	TRBJ1-6	14	-	once	CASSAQGSGSPLHF	TGTGCCAGCAGCGCACAGGGTTCAGGATCACCCCTCCACTTT
TRBV7-2	TRBJ2-7	14	TRBD2	-	CASSVTSGTYEQYF	TGTGCCAGCAGCGTAACTAGCGGGACCTACGAGCAGTACTTC
TRBV30	TRBJ1-1	14	TRBD1	once	CAWSVTLGQGEAFF	TGTGCCTGGAGTGTCACCCTCGGACAGGGGGAGGCTTTCTTT
TRBV7-6	TRBJ2-7	14	-	-	CASSLSPEGGEQYF	TGTGCCAGCAGCTTATCCCCCGAAGGGGGCGAGCAGTACTTC
TRBV5-1	TRBJ2-6	16	-	-	CASSLGQYSGANVLTF	TGCGCCAGCAGCTTGGGACAGTACTCTGGGGCCAACGTCCTGACTTTC
TRBV7-6	TRBJ2-1	17	TRBD2	-	CASSILLAGALYNEQFF	TGTGCCAGCAGCATACTTCTAGCGGGAGCTCTCTACAATGAGCAGTTCTTC
TRBV19	TRBJ1-5	13	-	-	CASELRGNQPQHF	TGTGCCAGTGAGTTACGCGGGAATCAGCCCCAGCATTTT
TRBV7-2	TRBJ2-1	12	-	once	CASSRTVNEQFF	TGTGCCAGCAGCCGGACTGTCAATGAGCAGTTCTTC
TRBV7-2	TRBJ1-1	17	-	few	CASSLMVGDLILPEAFF	TGTGCCAGCAGCTTAATGGTAGGGGACTTGATTCTCCCTGAAGCTTTCTTT
TRBV4-3	TRBJ2-1	16	TRBD2	-	CASSLFTSGNYNEQFF	TGCGCCAGCAGCCTATTCACTAGCGGAAACTACAATGAGCAGTTCTTC
TRBV5-1	TRBJ1-3	16	-	-	CASSLATGFSGNTIYF	TGCGCCAGCAGCTTGGCCACAGGCTTCTCTGGAAACACCATATATTTT
TRBV29-1	TRBJ1-1	17	-	few	CSVPTSRRRHMNTEAFF	TGCAGCGTGCCCACAAGTAGGAGACGGCATATGAACACTGAAGCTTTCTTT
TRBV7-9	TRBJ1-4	14	-	-	CASSLVGRNEKLFF	TGTGCCAGCAGCTTAGTCGGCAGGAATGAAAAACTGTTTTTT
TRBV30	TRBJ2-3	13	-	-	CAWDRQITDTQYF	TGTGCCTGGGACAGGCAAATCACAGATACGCAGTATTTT
TRBV10-2	TRBJ2-3	14	TRBD1	-	CATGGTGGTDTQYF	TGCGCCACGGGGGGGACAGGGGGCACAGATACGCAGTATTTT
TRBV5-6	TRBJ2-5	14	-	-	CASSFYDSEETQYF	TGTGCCAGCAGCTTTTACGACAGCGAAGAGACCCAGTACTTC
TRBV5-1	TRBJ2-7	15	TRBD1	-	CASSLLGQSSYEQYF	TGCGCCAGCAGCTTGTTGGGACAGAGCTCCTACGAGCAGTACTTC
TRBV4-1	TRBJ2-7	15	TRBD2	-	CASSPRETGPYEQYF	TGCGCCAGCAGCCCGCGGGAGACGGGGCCCTACGAGCAGTACTTC
TRBV7-9	TRBJ1-4	16	-	-	CASSLGGQATNEKLFF	TGTGCCAGCAGCTTAGGAGGGCAAGCAACTAATGAAAAACTGTTTTTT
TRBV25-1	TRBJ2-7	15	TRBD2	-	CASSEYMTSGSEQYF	TGTGCCAGCAGTGAATATATGACTAGCGGAAGCGAGCAGTACTTC
TRBV7-2	TRBJ1-3	17	-	-	CASSLVGQMFSGNTIYF	TGTGCCAGCAGCTTAGTGGGACAAATGTTCTCTGGAAACACCATATATTTT
TRBV9	TRBJ2-3	14	TRBD2	-	CASSEASGTDTQYF	TGTGCCAGCAGCGAGGCTAGCGGGACAGATACGCAGTATTTT
TRBV4-2	TRBJ1-2	12	-	-	CASSQDLRGYTF	TGTGCCAGCAGCCAAGATTTGCGGGGCTACACCTTC
TRBV18	TRBJ2-7	14	TRBD1	-	CASSPGTGGYEQYF	TGTGCCAGCTCTCCCGGGACAGGGGGGTACGAGCAGTACTTC